This T cell receptor beta chain came from a study of blood T cell repertoires in COVID-19. Across the whole study: Acute and convalescent COVID-19 specimens originated in the United States, Italy and Spain. T cells, B-cell-depleted T cells, or PBMCs supplied cDNA or gDNA.

The CDR3 covers 14 residues. Germline CDR1 and CDR2: MNHEY and SMNVEV (reference sequence). J lost 7 bases, V lost 6 bases, and 10 bases had no gene match. In this sample, this clone turned up once. Using immunoSEQ multiplex PCR, the repertoire was profiled, and TCRdb retains in-frame clones only, with some absent. Among some 70,000 clones, more than 70% were seen once, and the ten largest hold over 5%. The chain combines TRBV27 with TRBJ2-5; TRBD2 matches 8 bases. The source is a woman between 70 and 85 years old with acute or convalescent COVID-19. The sample taken for sequencing was peripheral blood. CDR3: CASRSSGGPPTQYF. CDR3 DNA: TGTGCCAGCAGATCAAGCGGGGGACCACCGACCCAGTACTTC.